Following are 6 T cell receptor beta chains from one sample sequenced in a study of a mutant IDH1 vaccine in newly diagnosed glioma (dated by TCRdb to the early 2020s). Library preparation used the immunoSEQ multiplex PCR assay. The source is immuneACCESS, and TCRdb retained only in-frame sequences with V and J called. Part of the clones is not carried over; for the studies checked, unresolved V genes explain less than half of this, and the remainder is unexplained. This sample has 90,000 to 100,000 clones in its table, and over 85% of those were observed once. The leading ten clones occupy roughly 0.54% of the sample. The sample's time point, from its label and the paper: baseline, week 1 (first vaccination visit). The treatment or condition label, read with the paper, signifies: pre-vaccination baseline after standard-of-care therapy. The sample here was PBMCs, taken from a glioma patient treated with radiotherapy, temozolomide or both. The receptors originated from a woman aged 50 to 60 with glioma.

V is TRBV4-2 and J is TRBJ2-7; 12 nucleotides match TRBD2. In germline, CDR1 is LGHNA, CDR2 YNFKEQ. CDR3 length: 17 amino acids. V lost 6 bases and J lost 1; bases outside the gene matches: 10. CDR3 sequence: CASRTGLAGGRSYEQYF. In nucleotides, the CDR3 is TGTGCCAGCAGGACGGGGCTAGCGGGAGGGAGGTCCTACGAGCAGTACTTC.

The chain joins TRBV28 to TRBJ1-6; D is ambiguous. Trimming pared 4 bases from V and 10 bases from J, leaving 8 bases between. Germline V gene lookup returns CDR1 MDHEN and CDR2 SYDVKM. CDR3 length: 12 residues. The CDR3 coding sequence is TGTGCCAGCAGTTGGGCCCAGTCACCCCTCCACTTT. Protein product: CASSWAQSPLHF.

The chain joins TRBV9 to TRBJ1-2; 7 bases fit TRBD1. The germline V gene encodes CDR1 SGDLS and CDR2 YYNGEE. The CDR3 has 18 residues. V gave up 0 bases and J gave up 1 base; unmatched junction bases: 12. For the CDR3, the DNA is TGTGCCAGCAGCGTAGGGATGGGAGGGGGCGAGGGTAACTATGGCTACACCTTC. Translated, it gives CASSVGMGGGEGNYGYTF.

The CDR3: CASSAQGRSTDTQYF. CDR3 sequence (DNA): TGTGCCAGCAGCGCACAGGGTCGTAGCACAGATACGCAGTATTTT. This chain joins TRBV9 and TRBJ2-3; TRBD1 might be the D (6 bases). The CDR3 length is 15 residues. In germline, CDR1 is SGDLS, CDR2 YYNGEE. The ends were cut back, 3 bases at V and 0 bases at J, with 11 bases in the middle.

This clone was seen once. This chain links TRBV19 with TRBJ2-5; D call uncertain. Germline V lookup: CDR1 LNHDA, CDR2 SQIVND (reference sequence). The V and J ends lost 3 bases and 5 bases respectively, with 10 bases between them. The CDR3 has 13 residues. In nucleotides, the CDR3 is TGTGCCAGTAGTATGGCTCTTTTCGAGACCCAGTACTTC. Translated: CASSMALFETQYF.

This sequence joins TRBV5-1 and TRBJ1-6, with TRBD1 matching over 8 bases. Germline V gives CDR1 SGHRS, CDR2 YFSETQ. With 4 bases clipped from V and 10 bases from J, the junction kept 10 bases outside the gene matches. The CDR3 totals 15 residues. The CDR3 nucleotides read TGCGCCAGCAGCCCTGGACAGGGAGAGAGCTCACCCCTCCACTTT. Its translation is CASSPGQGESSPLHF.